These 23 T cell receptor beta chains originate from one sample sequenced in a study of monozygotic twins with inflammatory bowel disease (dated by TCRdb to about 2019). The receptor library was made with 5' RACE. TCRdb names Illumina HiSeq 2500 as the instrument used. Through TCRdb reprocessing, the reads give one entry per CDR3 protein sequence; DNA is omitted. This sample's table carries just over 300,000 distinct CDR3 sequences. Roughly 5.2% of the sample belongs to the ten largest clones. Sequences were obtained from blood. These receptors all stem from a human donor with ulcerative colitis or Crohn's disease, or a healthy co-twin of an affected twin (not recorded which).

This chain connects TRBV28 to TRBJ2-5; the TCRdb D gene call, TRBD1, has no DNA to confirm it. Germline CDR1 reads MDHEN; CDR2 reads SYDVKM. The CDR3 contains 13 residues. The CDR3 here is CASSSGQLETQYF.

The gene calls are TRBV12-3 or TRBV12-4 and TRBJ2-1; there is no DNA to check the TCRdb D call of TRBD2. There are 15 residues in the CDR3. Here the CDR3 reads CASRRAGGRVHEQFF.

The rearrangement joins TRBV28 to TRBJ1-5. Germline-derived CDR1 and CDR2 are MDHEN and SYDVKM. The CDR3 has 16 amino acids. CDR3 sequence: CASSLRQSNSNQPQHF. The full variable domain, with the rest looked up from reference TRBV28 and TRBJ1-5, is DVKVTQSSRYLVKRTGEKVFLECVQDMDHENMFWYRQDPGLGLRLIYFSYDVKMKEKGDIPEGYSVSREKKERFSLILESASTNQTSMYLCASSLRQSNSNQPQHFGDGTRLSIL.

The rearrangement uses TRBV6-2 or TRBV6-3 and TRBJ2-5; TCRdb selects TRBD2, and the lack of DNA leaves this call unchecked. The CDR3 runs 14 residues. Germline V gene lookup returns CDR1 MNHEY and CDR2 SVGEGT. The CDR3 loop reads CASQIAGGKETQYF.

The V call is TRBV5-4, the J call TRBJ2-5; as DNA is missing, the TRBD2 call by TCRdb cannot be tested. The CDR3 runs to 16 residues. Germline V gives CDR1 SGHNT, CDR2 YYREEE (reference sequence). CDR3 amino acids: CASSKASGRAGETQYF. The full variable domain, completed using reference TRBV5-4 and TRBJ2-5, is ETGVTQSPTHLIKTRGQQVTLRCSSQSGHNTVSWYQQALGQGPQFIFQYYREEENGRGNFPPRFSGLQFPNYSSELNVNALELDDSALYLCASSKASGRAGETQYFGPGTRLLVL.

The chain carries TRBV12-3 or TRBV12-4 and TRBJ2-2. This CDR3 comprises 13 residues. CDR3 amino acids: CASSLQSTGELFF.

The rearrangement links TRBV7-9 to TRBJ1-6. Germline assignment: CDR1 SEHNR and CDR2 FQNEAQ (reference sequence). The CDR3 is 12 amino acids. CDR3 amino acids: CASSGQNSPLHF.

The chain recombines TRBV7-2 with TRBJ2-7; the TCRdb call, TRBD1, lacks DNA for checking. CDR3 length: 15 residues. Germline lookup yields CDR1 SGHTA and CDR2 FQGNSA. The CDR3 spells CASSPGQGTSSEQYF.

This chain uses TRBV6-1 with TRBJ1-5; TCRdb proposes TRBD1, but this gene call is untestable without DNA. The CDR3 has 15 residues. Per the germline V gene, CDR1 is MNHNS and CDR2 is SASEGT. The CDR3 reads CASSDRGWGNQPQHF.

The gene calls are TRBV12-3 or TRBV12-4 and TRBJ1-3. The CDR3 extends over 16 amino acids. The CDR3 region is CASSLSPRWSGNTIYF.

The chain joins TRBV9 to TRBJ2-1; TCRdb outputs TRBD1, but without DNA this stays unchecked. CDR1 and CDR2 from the germline V gene are SGDLS and YYNGEE. The CDR3 has 15 residues. The CDR3 reads CASSVPDRGFNEQFF.

The chain recombines TRBV7-9 with TRBJ2-5; checking the TCRdb D call of TRBD1 is not possible without DNA. Looked up from germline, CDR1 is SEHNR and CDR2 is FQNEAQ (reference sequence). This CDR3 comprises 16 residues. CDR3: CASSGDRGRSGETQYF.

The rearrangement links TRBV12-3 or TRBV12-4 to TRBJ2-7; TCRdb picks TRBD2, but there is no DNA to check that call. CDR3 length: 14 amino acids. This chain's CDR3 is CASSFGGPSYEQYF.

This sequence joins TRBV5-1 and TRBJ2-6; the D call from TCRdb, TRBD1, cannot be confirmed without DNA. The CDR3 runs 18 residues. Germline V lookup: CDR1 SGHRS, CDR2 YFSETQ. The CDR3 loop is CASTQNRGLNSGANVLTF. Variable domain in full (rest from reference TRBV5-1 and TRBJ2-6): KAGVTQTPRYLIKTRGQQVTLSCSPISGHRSVSWYQQTPGQGLQFLFEYFSETQRNKGNFPGRFSGRQFSNSRSEMNVSTLELGDSALYLCASTQNRGLNSGANVLTFGAGSRLTVL.

The V gene is TRBV12-3 or TRBV12-4, the J gene TRBJ2-7; checking the TCRdb D call of TRBD1 is not possible without DNA. There are 16 residues in the CDR3. The CDR3 loop is CASSPRGAGGSYEQYF.

The chain couples TRBV9 to TRBJ1-3; TCRdb picks TRBD1, but there is no DNA to check that call. This CDR3 is built from 16 residues. The germline V gene encodes CDR1 SGDLS and CDR2 YYNGEE. The CDR3 region is CASSADRVPPGNTIYF.

The rearrangement joins TRBV29-1 to TRBJ2-7. CDR3 length: 13 amino acids. Germline assignment: CDR1 SQVTM and CDR2 ANQGSEA. CDR3 sequence reads: CSVEGPRAYEQYF.

The chain joins TRBV5-4 to TRBJ2-3; the TCRdb D gene call, TRBD1, has no DNA to confirm it. This CDR3 is built from 14 residues. Germline-derived CDR1 and CDR2 are SGHNT and YYREEE (reference sequence). The CDR3: CASSLGQGQDTQYF.

The gene calls are TRBV19 and TRBJ1-4. Germline V gives CDR1 LNHDA, CDR2 SQIVND (reference sequence). The CDR3 consists of 15 residues. CDR3 sequence: CASAEIPSTNEKLFF.

The chain carries TRBV20-1 and TRBJ2-2; lacking DNA, the TRBD1 call made by TCRdb goes unchecked. The CDR3 contains 16 residues. From germline, CDR1 is DFQATT and CDR2 SNEGSKA (reference sequence). CDR3 loop: CSARDGQESLDGELFF.

This chain joins TRBV7-2 and TRBJ1-1. There are 15 residues in the CDR3. The germline gives CDR1 SGHTA, CDR2 FQGNSA. CDR3 sequence: CASSLGSDLNTEAFF.

V usage is TRBV18 and J usage is TRBJ2-4; no DNA is available, so the TRBD1 call from TCRdb remains unchecked. Germline lookup yields CDR1 KGHSH and CDR2 LQKENI. The length of the CDR3 is 16 residues. CDR3 sequence reads: CASSPYGTGRGNIQYF.

The rearrangement joins TRBV7-2 to TRBJ1-6; without DNA, the TCRdb call of TRBD1 cannot be checked. From germline, CDR1 is SGHTA and CDR2 FQGNSA. This CDR3 contains 16 residues. CDR3: CASSFLPDRDNSPLHF.